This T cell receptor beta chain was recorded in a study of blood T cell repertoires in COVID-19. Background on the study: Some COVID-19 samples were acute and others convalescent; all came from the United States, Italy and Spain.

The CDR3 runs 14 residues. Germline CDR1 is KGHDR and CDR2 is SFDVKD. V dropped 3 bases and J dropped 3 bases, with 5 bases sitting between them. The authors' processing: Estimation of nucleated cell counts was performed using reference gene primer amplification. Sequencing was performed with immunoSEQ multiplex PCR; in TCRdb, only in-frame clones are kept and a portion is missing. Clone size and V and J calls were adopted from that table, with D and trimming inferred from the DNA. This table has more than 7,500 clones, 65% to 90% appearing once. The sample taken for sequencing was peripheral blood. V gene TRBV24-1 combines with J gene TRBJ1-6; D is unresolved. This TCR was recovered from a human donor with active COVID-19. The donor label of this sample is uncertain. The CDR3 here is CATSDGSYNSPLHF. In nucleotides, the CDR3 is TGTGCCACCAGTGATGGCAGCTATAATTCACCCCTCCACTTT.